These T cell receptor beta chains were read from a single sample in a study of CD8+ T cells in alopecia areata. Using immunoSEQ multiplex PCR, the repertoire was profiled, and TCRdb retains in-frame clones only, with some absent. This repertoire shows 120,000 or so clones, roughly 50% found once; its top ten account for roughly a tenth. Sample: NKG2D-low CD8+ T cells sorted from blood. These receptors originate from a human donor with alopecia areata. Both conserved end residues are part of each CDR3. A D gene is named only where the DNA matches it firmly. For some rows the clone size is stated as once, few or many, or as a class when expanded; others skip it.

CDR3	DNA	D	V	J	size
CASRAAGETQYF	TGTGCCAGCAGGGCGGCAGGAGAGACCCAGTACTTC	NA	TRBV6-5	TRBJ2-5	NA
CASSFLGGLHYGYTF	TGTGCCAGCAGCTTCCTAGGCGGGCTACACTATGGCTACACCTTC	NA	TRBV5-4	TRBJ1-2	NA
CATDFPGYNEQFF	TGCGCCACCGATTTCCCCGGGTACAATGAGCAGTTCTTC	NA	TRBV23-1	TRBJ2-1	NA
CAWIGQEQETQYF	TGTGCCTGGATCGGTCAGGAACAAGAGACCCAGTACTTC	NA	TRBV30	TRBJ2-5	NA
CASSLLPPHEDMGKSYTF	TGTGCCAGCAGTTTATTACCGCCGCACGAGGATATGGGGAAAAGCTACACCTTC	NA	TRBV27	TRBJ1-2	NA
CSVELGQGAYNEQFF	TGCAGCGTAGAACTTGGACAGGGGGCCTACAATGAGCAGTTCTTC	TRBD1	TRBV29-1	TRBJ2-1	few
CASSVSGGVDTQYF	TGTGCCAGCAGCGTGAGCGGGGGGGTCGATACGCAGTATTTT	TRBD2	TRBV9	TRBJ2-3	NA
CASSSAVTLYEQYF	TGTGCCAGCAGTTCGGCAGTAACACTTTACGAGCAGTACTTC	NA	TRBV27	TRBJ2-7	NA
CSVDSRLAPDYGYTF	TGCAGCGTTGATTCCCGGTTAGCGCCCGACTATGGCTACACCTTC	NA	TRBV29-1	TRBJ1-2	NA
CASSLAGQEDGDTQYF	TGTGCCAGCAGCTTAGCAGGGCAGGAGGACGGAGATACGCAGTATTTT	NA	TRBV7-9	TRBJ2-3	NA
CASSQEGGFNEQFF	TGCGCCAGCAGCCAAGAGGGTGGATTCAATGAGCAGTTCTTC	NA	TRBV4-1	TRBJ2-1	NA
CASSYLYGGDEQYF	TGTGCCAGCAGTTACTTATACGGGGGGGACGAGCAGTACTTC	TRBD2	TRBV6-6	TRBJ2-7	NA
CASSHGRTATSYEQYF	TGCGCCAGCAGCCATGGGAGGACAGCGACCTCCTACGAGCAGTACTTC	NA	TRBV4-1	TRBJ2-7	NA
CAWSLGDYEQYF	TGTGCCTGGAGTTTGGGGGACTACGAGCAGTACTTC	NA	TRBV30	TRBJ2-7	NA
CAWSEGLVEPQHF	TGTGCCTGGAGTGAAGGCTTGGTGGAGCCCCAGCATTTT	NA	TRBV30	TRBJ1-5	NA
CASSLPPGQGTEQFF	TGTGCCAGCAGCTTACCTCCGGGACAGGGTACTGAGCAGTTCTTC	TRBD1	TRBV7-9	TRBJ2-1	NA
CSVESEVDGYTF	TGCAGCGTTGAATCGGAGGTGGATGGCTACACCTTC	NA	TRBV29-1	TRBJ1-2	few
CSVEDGKAFF	TGCAGCGTTGAAGACGGGAAAGCTTTCTTT	NA	TRBV29-1	TRBJ1-1	few
CSVEDPRDFNEQFF	TGCAGCGTTGAAGACCCACGGGACTTTAATGAGCAGTTCTTC	NA	TRBV29-1	TRBJ2-1	NA
CASRSSGGESNEQFF	TGTGCCAGCAGATCTAGCGGGGGGGAATCGAATGAGCAGTTCTTC	TRBD2	TRBV6-4	TRBJ2-1	NA
CASSLGENEQYF	TGTGCCAGCAGCTTAGGAGAAAACGAGCAGTACTTC	NA	TRBV7-9	TRBJ2-7	NA
CAWSMRNQETQYF	TGTGCCTGGAGTATGAGGAACCAAGAGACCCAGTACTTC	NA	TRBV30	TRBJ2-5	NA
CSVFSGNTIYF	TGCAGCGTCTTCAGTGGAAACACCATATATTTT	NA	TRBV29-1	TRBJ1-3	NA
CASSQETGGPPDTQYF	TGTGCCAGCAGCCAAGAAACGGGAGGGCCGCCAGATACGCAGTATTTT	TRBD2	TRBV4-2	TRBJ2-3	NA
CASSKTVSNQPQHF	TGTGCCAGCAGCAAGACAGTTAGCAATCAGCCCCAGCATTTT	NA	TRBV28	TRBJ1-5	NA
CAGLVQGASGYTF	TGTGCCGGCCTGGTACAGGGGGCTTCTGGCTACACCTTC	TRBD1	TRBV30	TRBJ1-2	NA
CASLSLASPGELFF	TGTGCCAGCCTAAGCCTAGCGAGCCCTGGGGAGCTGTTTTTT	NA	TRBV7-9	TRBJ2-2	few
CASSPPGQETQYF	TGTGCCAGCAGCCCCCCGGGCCAAGAGACCCAGTACTTC	NA	TRBV11-2	TRBJ2-5	NA
CASSAASVSYNSPLHF	TGTGCCAGCAGTGCGGCCTCGGTGTCCTATAATTCACCCCTCCACTTT	NA	TRBV28	TRBJ1-6	NA
CSARDGDEAFF	TGCAGTGCTAGGGACGGGGATGAAGCTTTCTTT	NA	TRBV20-1	TRBJ1-1	once
CAWSRVDEKLFF	TGTGCCTGGTCCAGGGTAGATGAAAAACTGTTTTTT	NA	TRBV30	TRBJ1-4	NA
CSATGPRGAQHF	TGCAGCGCGACGGGCCCACGGGGGGCCCAGCATTTT	NA	TRBV29-1	TRBJ1-5	few
CASSLTNSNQPQHF	TGTGCCAGCAGTCTGACAAATAGCAATCAGCCCCAGCATTTT	NA	TRBV27	TRBJ1-5	NA